Presented here are 23 T cell receptor beta chains from one specimen sequenced in a study of human T cells and chemical hapten exposure. The study used a library that attached unique molecular identifiers to individual cDNA molecules. TCRdb processed the reads anew with MiXCR; each CDR3 protein has one entry. The sample has around 120,000 distinct CDR3 sequences, approximately 9.3% seen once. The authors extracted total RNA from unfractionated whole blood. The sequencing sample was made of whole blood. These receptors were collected from a human donor in good health. Some clones in this sample may be carry-over from other donors' samples.

The rearrangement joins TRBV25-1 to TRBJ1-4; TRBD1 is a possible D gene (6 bases). Per germline, CDR1 MGHDK and CDR2 SYGVNS. This CDR3 spans 15 amino acids. Trimming pared 2 bases from V and 4 bases from J, leaving 11 bases between. The CDR3, as DNA: TGTGCCAGCAGTGAAACACAGGGTATTAATGAAAAACTGTTTTTT. Residues: CASSETQGINEKLFF.

In the case of this clonotype: A much larger clone is a single base away; this may be a read error. The chain couples TRBV12-3 or TRBV12-4 to TRBJ1-1; D gene uncertain. V lost 8 bases, J lost 1 base, and 8 bases lay in between. CDR3 size: 12 residues. CDR3 protein: CASLQSNTEAFF. The CDR3 DNA follows: TGTGCCAGCTTACAGTCGAACACTGAAGCTTTCTTT.

V gene TRBV5-1 combines with J gene TRBJ1-4, with a possible D match to TRBD1 (5 bases). V lost 4 bases and J lost 4, with 14 bases in between. The CDR3 is 15 amino acids. Looked up from germline, CDR1 is SGHRS and CDR2 is YFSETQ. CDR3: CASSITGARNEKLFF. CDR3 DNA: TGCGCCAGCAGCATCACTGGGGCTCGTAATGAAAAACTGTTTTTT.

The sample holds a few counts of this clonotype. V usage is TRBV7-7 and J usage is TRBJ2-3; TRBD2 aligns across 8 bases. In germline, CDR1 is SSHAT, CDR2 FNYEAQ (reference sequence). V was pared by 1 base and J by 5 bases, with 5 bases of the junction left unmatched. The CDR3 spans 15 residues. CDR3 sequence (DNA): TGTGCCAGCAGCTTAGGCATAGCGGGAAGAGATACGCAGTATTTT. Protein sequence: CASSLGIAGRDTQYF.

The chain carries TRBV7-9 and TRBJ2-5; possible D gene TRBD2, 6 bases. The CDR3 has 15 residues. The V gene's germline CDR1 is SEHNR and CDR2 FQNEAQ (reference sequence). V was pared by 5 bases and J by 1 base, with 14 bases between. DNA for the CDR3: TGTGCCAGCAGCCCCCGGAGGGAGGCCCAAGAGACCCAGTACTTC. Amino acids: CASSPRREAQETQYF.

This clonotype occurred a few times. The chain recombines TRBV29-1 with TRBJ2-7, with 10 bases fitting TRBD1. After removal of 3 bases from V and 4 bases from J, the junction contained 0 bases not matched to a gene. There are 12 residues in the CDR3. In germline, CDR1 is SQVTM, CDR2 ANQGSEA. CDR3 coding DNA: TGCAGCGTTGAGGGACAGGGGTACGAGCAGTACTTC. Its translation: CSVEGQGYEQYF.

This clonotype was recorded a few times. The gene calls are TRBV5-1 and TRBJ2-1, with D possibly matching TRBD1 (5 bases). The germline V gene encodes CDR1 SGHRS and CDR2 YFSETQ. The V gene lost 3 bases and the J gene lost 8 bases, with 15 bases spanning the gap. The CDR3 spans 14 residues. CDR3 coding DNA: TGCGCCAGCAGCTCGGTCACACAGGTAGATGAGCAGTTCTTC. Its protein is CASSSVTQVDEQFF.

The sample holds a few counts of this clonotype. The chain is built from TRBV25-1 and TRBJ2-1, with D perhaps given as TRBD1 or TRBD2 (5 bases each). V lost 4 bases and J lost 9, with 13 bases in between. The CDR3 length is 13 residues. Germline CDR1 reads MGHDK; CDR2 reads SYGVNS. In DNA, the CDR3 is TGTGCCAGCAGTGGTGGGACCGCGGGTGAGCAGTTCTTC. Protein product: CASSGGTAGEQFF.

This clonotype was observed at least ten times. V usage is TRBV20-1 and J usage is TRBJ1-3, with D perhaps TRBD1 (6 bases). This CDR3 contains 16 residues. V lost 1 base to trimming and J lost 0 bases, with 13 bases between them. Germline loops: CDR1 DFQATT, CDR2 SNEGSKA (reference sequence). The CDR3 spells CSARVPGESSGNTIYF. CDR3 sequence (DNA): TGCAGTGCTAGAGTCCCAGGGGAGAGCTCTGGAAACACCATATATTTT.

There are a few counts of this clonotype. V is TRBV12-3 or TRBV12-4 and J is TRBJ2-1, with D perhaps being TRBD1 or TRBD2 (6 bases each). This CDR3 contains 14 residues. V was cut by 4 bases and J by 8 bases, with 15 bases left in between. DNA of the CDR3: TGTGCCAGCAGTTCTACAGGGAGGTCGTATGAGCAGTTCTTC. Its translation: CASSSTGRSYEQFF.

This clonotype was seen a few times. The rearrangement joins TRBV12-3 or TRBV12-4 to TRBJ2-3, with D perhaps TRBD1 (5 bases). The CDR3 spans 14 residues. V lost 7 bases and J 4 bases, leaving 15 bases between the germline ends. CDR3 in amino acids: CASTLYRLADTQYF. In DNA form, the CDR3 reads TGTGCCAGCACCCTTTACAGGTTGGCAGATACGCAGTATTTT.

The V gene is TRBV5-5, the J gene TRBJ2-5; D unclear. The CDR3 contains 14 residues. Germline V gene sequence: CDR1 SGHKS, CDR2 YYEKEE (reference sequence). Trimming stripped 5 bases from V and 1 base from J, with 12 bases between. The CDR3 DNA reads as TGTGCCAGCAGTTTCTGGGGAACCCAAGAGACCCAGTACTTC. This translates into CASSFWGTQETQYF.

The chain combines TRBV11-3 with TRBJ2-1, with no clear D. V was cut by 0 bases and J by 9 bases, with 9 bases left in between. Germline lookup yields CDR1 SGHNT and CDR2 YENEEA. The CDR3 runs 13 residues. CDR3 in amino acids: CASSLDLSPEQFF. CDR3 nucleotide sequence: TGTGCCAGCAGCTTAGATTTGTCTCCTGAGCAGTTCTTC.

The rearrangement joins TRBV20-1 to TRBJ2-3; D might be TRBD1 (5 bases). The germline V gene encodes CDR1 DFQATT and CDR2 SNEGSKA (reference sequence). The CDR3 sequence is 14 residues long. V lost 0 bases and J lost 4, with 11 bases in between. In nucleotides, the CDR3 is TGCAGTGCTAGAGATCCTGGGGCGGCAGATACGCAGTATTTT. As protein: CSARDPGAADTQYF.

The chain uses TRBV2 and TRBJ2-2; no definite D call. V shed 8 bases and J shed 5 bases, with 9 bases lying between them. The CDR3 is 12 residues long. Germline V gene lookup returns CDR1 SNHLY and CDR2 FYNNEI. CDR3 loop: CASSLETGELFF. DNA of the CDR3: TGTGCCAGCTCCCTGGAAACCGGGGAGCTGTTTTTT.

This clonotype occurred a few times. The chain couples TRBV6-5 to TRBJ2-2; D ambiguous. Germline values: CDR1 MNHEY, CDR2 SVGAGI. The CDR3 loop spans 15 amino acids. V gave up 7 bases and J gave up 0 bases, with 12 bases separating them. The CDR3 here is CASTLMVANTGELFF. CDR3 coding DNA: TGTGCCAGCACCTTGATGGTTGCGAACACCGGGGAGCTGTTTTTT.

This clonotype was found a few times. J is TRBJ2-3 and V is TRBV5-1; D is undetermined. Germline V gene sequence: CDR1 SGHRS, CDR2 YFSETQ. The V end lost 0 bases, the J end lost 1 base, and 9 bases lay between the germline ends. This CDR3 is 15 amino acids long. The CDR3 region has the DNA TGCGCCAGCAGCTTGGCAGGAGTCGGCACAGATACGCAGTATTTT. Its translation is CASSLAGVGTDTQYF.

This clonotype has ten or more counts. V is TRBV18 and J is TRBJ1-1; D is perhaps TRBD1 (5 bases). The CDR3 totals 13 residues. Per germline, CDR1 KGHSH and CDR2 LQKENI. V was trimmed by 8 bases and J by 1 base, leaving 11 bases between them. As DNA, the CDR3 is TGTGCCAGCGAGGGGATGTCGAACACTGAAGCTTTCTTT. Residues: CASEGMSNTEAFF.

The gene calls are TRBV10-3 and TRBJ2-2, with D perhaps matching TRBD1 (5 bases). The V end lost 3 bases, the J end lost 1 base, and 9 bases lay between the germline ends. CDR1 is ENHRY, CDR2 SYGVKD, per germline. CDR3 length: 15 amino acids. This CDR3 reads CAISEKGRNTGELFF. For the CDR3, the DNA is TGTGCCATCAGTGAAAAGGGGCGGAACACCGGGGAGCTGTTTTTT.

The chain is built from TRBV30 and TRBJ2-1; 11 nucleotides agree with TRBD2. The CDR3 length is 12 residues. The V gene's germline CDR1 is GTSNPN and CDR2 SVGIG (reference sequence). The CDR3, as DNA: TGTACCGGGCTAGCGGGAGGTGTTGAGCAGTTCTTC. Translation gives CTGLAGGVEQFF.

This clonotype was counted at least ten times. The rearrangement uses TRBV4-1 and TRBJ1-4; D remains unclear. V was pared by 0 bases and J by 8 bases, with 7 bases between. The germline CDR1 and CDR2 sequences are MGHRA and YSYEKL. The CDR3 is 13 residues long. The CDR3 DNA is TGCGCCAGCAGCCAAGATGAGGTGGAAAAACTGTTTTTT. It yields the protein CASSQDEVEKLFF.

This clonotype was seen only a few times. The chain carries TRBV18 and TRBJ2-7; 7 bases match TRBD1. Trimming cost V 4 bases and J 6 bases; bases outside gene matches: 6. The CDR3 is 13 amino acids. Looked up from germline, CDR1 is KGHSH and CDR2 is LQKENI. Here the CDR3 DNA reads TGTGCCAGCTCACTTGACAGGGTAGGCGAGCAGTACTTC. Protein: CASSLDRVGEQYF.

This clonotype was seen ten or more times. The rearrangement links TRBV20-1 to TRBJ2-3; 10 bases are shared with TRBD2. This CDR3 spans 14 amino acids. The germline V gene encodes CDR1 DFQATT and CDR2 SNEGSKA (reference sequence). V gave up 5 bases and J gave up 11 bases; unmatched junction bases: 13. CDR3 protein: CSAPGGHSSGGQYF. In nucleotides, the CDR3 is TGCAGTGCTCCGGGGGGCCACTCTAGCGGGGGGCAGTATTTT.